A selection of T cell receptor beta chains follows, all from one sample in a study of CD8 T cells in ankylosing spondylitis. TCRdb analysed the 5' RACE reads with MiXCR anew, one entry per CDR3 protein. The sample carries about 450,000 distinct CDR3 sequences, roughly a quarter recorded once. Sequencing was performed on blood, either unsorted or a sorted T cell fraction (not recorded which). These TCRs come from a male donor with ankylosing spondylitis. CDR3s include the opening cysteine and the closing phenylalanine or tryptophan. The order of the fields is D gene, J gene, clone size, V gene, CDR3 protein, CDR3 DNA. A D gene is named only where the DNA matches it firmly. Clone size is given for some rows only: seen once, a few or many times, or a class if the clone is expanded.

-,TRBJ2-1,-,TRBV12-3/TRBV12-4,CASSLSVGREHEQFF,TGTGCCAGCAGTTTGTCCGTCGGGAGAGAACATGAGCAGTTCTTC
-,TRBJ2-2,-,TRBV6-1,CASSLMGAGGELFF,TGTGCCAGCAGCCTCATGGGGGCTGGCGGGGAGCTGTTTTTT
-,TRBJ1-5,-,TRBV20-1,CSATGNQPQHF,TGCAGTGCTACAGGGAATCAGCCCCAGCATTTT
-,TRBJ1-2,-,TRBV20-1,CSASNSNYGYTF,TGCAGTGCTAGCAACAGCAACTATGGCTACACCTTC
-,TRBJ1-5,-,TRBV6-2/TRBV6-3,CASSRQVRGYSNQPQHF,TGTGCCAGCAGTCGACAGGTCAGGGGATATAGCAATCAGCCCCAGCATTTT
-,TRBJ1-1,-,TRBV30,CARGESEAEAFF,TGTGCCCGAGGTGAGAGTGAGGCTGAAGCTTTCTTT
-,TRBJ2-1,few,TRBV6-5,CASSYYKSSYNEQFF,TGTGCCAGCAGTTACTATAAGAGCTCCTACAATGAGCAGTTCTTC
TRBD2,TRBJ2-1,-,TRBV12-3/TRBV12-4,CASSPTSGRASFNEQFF,TGTGCCAGCAGCCCTACTAGCGGGAGGGCCAGTTTCAATGAGCAGTTCTTC
TRBD2,TRBJ2-5,-,TRBV27,CASRPRGLAGMETQYF,TGTGCCAGCAGACCCCGGGGACTAGCGGGAATGGAGACCCAGTACTTC
-,TRBJ1-1,-,TRBV18,CASSPVTVEAFF,TGTGCCAGCTCACCCGTCACAGTTGAAGCTTTCTTT
-,TRBJ2-2,-,TRBV24-1,CATSDFLGFGGELFF,TGTGCCACCAGTGATTTTTTGGGTTTTGGCGGGGAGCTGTTTTTT
-,TRBJ2-1,-,TRBV10-2,CASRGWDEQFF,TGCGCCAGCAGGGGCTGGGATGAGCAGTTCTTC
TRBD1,TRBJ2-6,-,TRBV12-3/TRBV12-4,CASTITGAGANVLTF,TGTGCCAGCACCATCACAGGGGCTGGGGCCAACGTCCTGACTTTC
-,TRBJ2-5,few,TRBV20-1,CSASYQPMLQETQYF,TGCAGTGCTAGTTACCAGCCTATGTTACAAGAGACCCAGTACTTC
-,TRBJ1-1,once,TRBV7-9,CASSPRGAGLNTEAFF,TGTGCCAGCAGCCCTAGGGGTGCAGGGCTGAACACTGAAGCTTTCTTT
-,TRBJ2-6,-,TRBV27,CASSIRSGANVLTF,TGTGCCAGCAGTATACGCTCTGGGGCCAACGTCCTGACTTTC
-,TRBJ1-2,-,TRBV5-1,CASSPDTVGYGYTF,TGCGCCAGCAGCCCGGATACAGTAGGCTATGGCTACACCTTC
-,TRBJ2-1,few,TRBV10-3,CAISESREGSTFF,TGTGCCATCAGTGAGTCTAGAGAGGGGAGCACGTTCTTC
-,TRBJ1-3,many,TRBV5-1,CASSLSGGGNTIYF,TGCGCCAGCAGCCTCAGCGGGGGAGGAAACACCATATATTTT
TRBD1,TRBJ2-1,few,TRBV4-2,CASSQDGTGDHREQFF,TGTGCCAGCAGCCAAGATGGAACAGGGGACCATCGCGAGCAGTTCTTC
TRBD2,TRBJ2-3,-,TRBV3-1,CASSQGLAGVEALDTQYF,TGTGCCAGCAGCCAAGGACTAGCGGGAGTAGAAGCACTTGATACGCAGTATTTT
TRBD2,TRBJ2-3,-,TRBV5-1,CASSFGVTSGRPDTQYF,TGCGCCAGCAGCTTTGGGGTGACTAGCGGGAGGCCAGATACGCAGTATTTT
-,TRBJ2-4,-,TRBV5-1,CASSSLEGNDIQYF,TGCGCCAGCAGCTCGCTGGAGGGGAATGACATTCAGTACTTC
TRBD1,TRBJ1-1,once,TRBV19,CASSTPGQGTETEAFF,TGTGCCAGTAGTACCCCCGGACAGGGAACGGAGACTGAAGCTTTCTTT
TRBD1,TRBJ1-5,-,TRBV12-3/TRBV12-4,CASRGGVGQPQHF,TGTGCCAGCAGAGGGGGCGTGGGTCAGCCCCAGCATTTT
-,TRBJ2-1,few,TRBV12-3/TRBV12-4,CASSFYTYAGYNEQFF,TGTGCCAGCAGTTTCTATACTTATGCAGGGTACAATGAGCAGTTCTTC
TRBD2,TRBJ2-1,-,TRBV3-1,CASSRNFLLAGLYNEQFF,TGTGCCAGCAGCCGCAATTTTCTACTAGCGGGTCTCTACAATGAGCAGTTCTTC
TRBD2,TRBJ2-1,few,TRBV7-2,CASSDSGSWYNEQFF,TGTGCCAGCAGCGATAGCGGGAGCTGGTACAATGAGCAGTTCTTC
-,TRBJ2-1,-,TRBV19,CASSTVLSYNEQFF,TGTGCCAGTAGTACGGTACTCTCCTACAATGAGCAGTTCTTC
-,TRBJ2-1,many,TRBV5-5,CASSYGTYNEQFF,TGTGCCAGCAGCTATGGGACCTACAATGAGCAGTTCTTC
TRBD1,TRBJ2-7,-,TRBV5-4,CASSFDRESSYEQYF,TGTGCCAGCAGCTTCGACAGGGAGAGCTCCTACGAGCAGTACTTC
TRBD1,TRBJ2-3,-,TRBV7-7,CASSLGPVGQGATDTQYF,TGTGCCAGCAGCTTAGGGCCCGTGGGACAGGGGGCCACAGATACGCAGTATTTT
-,TRBJ1-1,-,TRBV3-1,CASSQYSGRGTEAFF,TGTGCCAGCAGCCAATATTCTGGCAGGGGCACTGAAGCTTTCTTT
TRBD1,TRBJ1-4,-,TRBV5-1,CASSLPDRASNEKLFF,TGCGCCAGCAGCTTGCCCGACAGGGCTTCTAATGAAAAACTGTTTTTT
-,TRBJ1-1,few,TRBV7-9,CASSFRPGTGNTEAFF,TGTGCCAGCAGCTTCCGCCCCGGGACGGGGAACACTGAAGCTTTCTTT
-,TRBJ2-1,-,TRBV5-1,CASSPGGGHPEQFF,TGCGCCAGCAGCCCGGGCGGCGGGCACCCTGAGCAGTTCTTC
TRBD1,TRBJ2-5,-,TRBV9,CASSVEMDRGQVAQYF,TGTGCCAGCAGCGTGGAGATGGACAGGGGGCAAGTAGCCCAGTACTTC
TRBD1,TRBJ2-3,-,TRBV5-1,CASSPWTGTLTDTQYF,TGCGCCAGCAGCCCCTGGACAGGGACTCTCACAGATACGCAGTATTTT
-,TRBJ2-5,-,TRBV5-1,CASSLEGMGETQYF,TGCGCCAGCAGCTTGGAAGGGATGGGGGAGACCCAGTACTTC
-,TRBJ1-2,-,TRBV4-1,CASSLGPQRDGYTF,TGCGCCAGCAGTCTGGGGCCCCAGAGGGATGGCTACACCTTC
-,TRBJ1-1,many,TRBV29-1,CSVDERGGTEAFF,TGCAGCGTTGACGAGAGGGGGGGGACTGAAGCTTTCTTT
-,TRBJ2-2,few,TRBV11-1,CASSSPLGHHGGTGELFF,TGTGCCAGCAGCTCCCCACTGGGGCATCATGGGGGCACCGGGGAGCTGTTTTTT
-,TRBJ2-3,-,TRBV20-1,CSASDISGTQYF,TGCAGTGCTAGTGACATCTCGGGTACGCAGTATTTT
TRBD1,TRBJ2-5,few,TRBV29-1,CSAKQGAQETQYF,TGCAGCGCCAAACAGGGGGCTCAAGAGACCCAGTACTTC
TRBD1,TRBJ1-2,-,TRBV12-3/TRBV12-4,CASSYTGQGTYGYTF,TGTGCCAGCAGTTACACGGGACAGGGAACCTATGGCTACACCTTC
-,TRBJ2-2,-,TRBV7-9,CASSSGSINTGELFF,TGTGCCAGCAGCTCCGGGTCAATAAACACCGGGGAGCTGTTTTTT
-,TRBJ2-3,-,TRBV14,CASSQFPNSGRSTDTQYF,TGTGCCAGCAGCCAATTCCCCAACAGCGGAAGGAGCACAGATACGCAGTATTTT
-,TRBJ2-4,-,TRBV7-9,CASSRGEEKNIQYF,TGTGCCAGCAGCCGAGGGGAGGAAAAAAACATTCAGTACTTC
TRBD2,TRBJ2-3,few,TRBV5-5,CASSPPSGGGTDTQYF,TGTGCCAGCAGCCCCCCTAGCGGGGGGGGCACAGATACGCAGTATTTT